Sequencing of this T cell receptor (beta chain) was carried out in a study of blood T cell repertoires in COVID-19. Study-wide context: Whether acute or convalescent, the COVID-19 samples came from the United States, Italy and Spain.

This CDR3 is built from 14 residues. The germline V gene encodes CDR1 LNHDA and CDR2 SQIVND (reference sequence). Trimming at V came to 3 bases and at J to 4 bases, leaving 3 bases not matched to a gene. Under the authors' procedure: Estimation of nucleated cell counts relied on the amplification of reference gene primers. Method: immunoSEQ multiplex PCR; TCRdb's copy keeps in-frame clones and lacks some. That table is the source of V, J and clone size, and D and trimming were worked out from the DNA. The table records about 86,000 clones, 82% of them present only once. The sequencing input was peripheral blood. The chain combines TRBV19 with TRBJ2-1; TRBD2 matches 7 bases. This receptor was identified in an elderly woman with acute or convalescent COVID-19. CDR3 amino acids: CASSIGREYNEQFF. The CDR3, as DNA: TGTGCCAGTAGTATTGGGAGGGAATACAATGAGCAGTTCTTC.